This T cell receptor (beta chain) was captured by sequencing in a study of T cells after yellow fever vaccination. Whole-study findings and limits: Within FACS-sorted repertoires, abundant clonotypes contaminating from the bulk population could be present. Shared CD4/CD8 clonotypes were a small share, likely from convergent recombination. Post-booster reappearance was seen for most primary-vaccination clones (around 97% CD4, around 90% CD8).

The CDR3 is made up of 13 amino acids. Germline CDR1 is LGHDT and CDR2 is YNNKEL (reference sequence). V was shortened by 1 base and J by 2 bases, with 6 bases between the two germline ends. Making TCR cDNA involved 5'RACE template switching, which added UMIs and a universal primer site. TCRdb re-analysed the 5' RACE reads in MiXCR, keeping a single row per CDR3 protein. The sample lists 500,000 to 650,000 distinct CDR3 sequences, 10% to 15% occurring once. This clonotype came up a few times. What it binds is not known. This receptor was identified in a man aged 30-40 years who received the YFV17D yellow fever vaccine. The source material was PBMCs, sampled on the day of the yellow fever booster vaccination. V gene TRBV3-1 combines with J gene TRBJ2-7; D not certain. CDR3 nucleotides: TGTGCCAGCAGCCAAGTCACAGCCTACGAGCAGTACTTC. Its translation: CASSQVTAYEQYF.